This T cell receptor (beta chain) was captured by sequencing in a study of blood T cells in healthy people across ages. This CDR3 comprises 14 residues. Trimming took 7 bases from V and 0 from J, leaving 11 bases between them. A sample-barcoded 5' primer and a J-beta primer mix were used in a second PCR of roughly 6 to 12 cycles. TCRdb re-called the 5' RACE reads through MiXCR, storing one row per CDR3 protein. The sample shows about 900,000 distinct CDR3 sequences, 62% of them seen only once. The chain couples TRBV12-3 or TRBV12-4 to TRBJ2-3; D remains ambiguous. The TCR originated in a man aged 25 to 40 in good health. Material: blood. The CDR3 loop is CASTYPTSTDTQYF. The CDR3 nucleotides read TGTGCCAGCACCTACCCCACTAGCACAGATACGCAGTATTTT.